Sequencing of this T cell receptor beta chain was carried out in a study of blood T cell repertoires in COVID-19. Germline V gene sequence: CDR1 ENHRY, CDR2 SYGVKD. Trimming cost V 0 bases and J 5 bases, with 10 bases left between them. The CDR3 runs to 14 residues. Everyone who took part was about 18 to 89 years old, and they came from 20 to 25 US areas. The repertoire was sequenced with immunoSEQ multiplex PCR; TCRdb's copy has only in-frame clones and lacks some. The sample lists some 240,000 clones, around 85% occurring once. The sequenced sample was PBMCs or T cells enriched from blood (not recorded which). This TCR was recovered from a woman between 35 and 50 years old with acute COVID-19. The chain carries TRBV10-3 and TRBJ1-2, with unresolved D. CDR3 in DNA: TGTGCCATCAGTGAGTCGGCGGCAGATTATGGCTACACCTTC. It encodes CAISESAADYGYTF.